This TCR beta chain was retrieved from a study of blood T cell repertoires in COVID-19. Concerning this clone: This sample also contains other DNA sequences that code for the same CDR3.

Sequenced by immunoSEQ multiplex PCR; TCRdb stores in-frame clones only, minus some. The data hold around 260,000 clones, with approximately 90% observed a single time. Material: peripheral blood. The sequence was collected from a young man with active or convalescent COVID-19.

The CDR3 sequence is CASSPRDRDTQYF. The CDR3 DNA sequence: TGTGCCAGCAGCCCACGGGACAGAGATACGCAGTATTTT. The V and J genes are TRBV7-2 and TRBJ2-3; 7 bases line up with TRBD1. CDR3 length equals 13 residues. J lost 5 bases, V lost 5 bases, and 4 bases had no gene match. CDR1 and CDR2 (germline): SGHTA, FQGNSA.